This T cell receptor beta chain was recovered during a study of T cell repertoires in cytomegalovirus infection. This clonotype was detected only a few times. What it binds is unknown. One entry per CDR3 protein, called by TCRdb with MiXCR from the reads. The table has approximately 76,000 distinct CDR3 sequences, roughly 40% seen once. From germline, CDR1 is MNHNY and CDR2 SVGAGI (reference sequence). This CDR3 has 23 residues. Trimming removed 0 bases from V and 1 base from J; junction bases left unmatched: 20. This TCR derives from a human donor in good health (CMV status not recorded). Some clones in this sample may be carry-over from other donors' samples. Specimen: CD8+ T cells from cultured PBMCs, collected from culture after CMV antigen stimulation. V usage is TRBV6-6 and J usage is TRBJ2-4; 11 bases are shared with TRBD2. CDR3 sequence: CASSYSIFWPSGGNKWAKNIQYF. In DNA, the CDR3 is TGTGCCAGCAGTTACTCTATATTTTGGCCTAGCGGGGGGAATAAGTGGGCCAAAAACATTCAGTACTTC.